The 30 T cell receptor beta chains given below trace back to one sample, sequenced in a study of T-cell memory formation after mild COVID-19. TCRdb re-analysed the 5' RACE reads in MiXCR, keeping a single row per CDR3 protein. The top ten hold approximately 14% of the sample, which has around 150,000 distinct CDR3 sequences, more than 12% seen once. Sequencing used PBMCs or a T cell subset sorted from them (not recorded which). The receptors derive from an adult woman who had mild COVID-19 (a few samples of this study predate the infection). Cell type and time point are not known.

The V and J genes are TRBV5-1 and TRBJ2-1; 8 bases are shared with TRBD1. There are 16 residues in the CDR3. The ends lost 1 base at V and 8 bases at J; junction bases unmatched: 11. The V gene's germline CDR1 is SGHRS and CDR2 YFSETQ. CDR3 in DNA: TGCGCCAGCAGCTTGACGGACAGGGTTTTTGGCGATGAGCAGTTCTTC. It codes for CASSLTDRVFGDEQFF.

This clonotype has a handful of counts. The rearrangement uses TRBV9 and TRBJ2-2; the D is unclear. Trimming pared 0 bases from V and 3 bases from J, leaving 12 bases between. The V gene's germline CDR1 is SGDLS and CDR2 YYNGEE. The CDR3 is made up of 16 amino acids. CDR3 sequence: CASSVAAGPDTGELFF. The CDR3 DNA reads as TGTGCCAGCAGCGTAGCGGCAGGCCCCGACACCGGGGAGCTGTTTTTT.

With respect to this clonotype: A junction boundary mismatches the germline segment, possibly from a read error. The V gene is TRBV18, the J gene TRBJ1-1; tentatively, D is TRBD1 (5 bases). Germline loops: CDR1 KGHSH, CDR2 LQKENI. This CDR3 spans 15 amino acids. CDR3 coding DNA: TGTGCCAGCTCACCAGTTGGGGGGACGAACACTGAAACTTTCTTT. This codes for CASSPVGGTNTETFF. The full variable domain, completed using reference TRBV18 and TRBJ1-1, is NAGVMQNPRHLVRRRGQEARLRCSPMKGHSHVYWYRQLPEEGLKFMVYLQKENIIDESGMPKERFSAEFPKEGPSILRIQQVVRGDSAAYFCASSPVGGTNTETFFGQGTRLTVV.

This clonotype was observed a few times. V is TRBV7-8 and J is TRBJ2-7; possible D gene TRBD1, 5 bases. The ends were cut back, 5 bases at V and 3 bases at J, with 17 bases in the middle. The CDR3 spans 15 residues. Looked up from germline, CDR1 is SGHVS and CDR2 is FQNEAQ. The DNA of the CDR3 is TGTGCCAGCAGCGAAAAGACAGCCGCCAACTACGAGCAGTACTTC. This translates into CASSEKTAANYEQYF. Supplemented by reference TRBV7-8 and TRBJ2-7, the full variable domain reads GAGVSQSPRYKVAKRGQDVALRCDPISGHVSLFWYQQALGQGPEFLTYFQNEAQLDKSGLPSDRFFAERPEGSVSTLKIQRTQQEDSAVYLCASSEKTAANYEQYFGPGTRLTVT.

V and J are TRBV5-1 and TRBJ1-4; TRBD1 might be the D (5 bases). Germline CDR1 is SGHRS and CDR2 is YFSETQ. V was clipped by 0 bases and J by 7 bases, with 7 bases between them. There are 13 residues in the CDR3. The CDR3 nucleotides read TGCGCCAGCAGCTTGGCAGGGTTTGAAAAACTGTTTTTT. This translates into CASSLAGFEKLFF.

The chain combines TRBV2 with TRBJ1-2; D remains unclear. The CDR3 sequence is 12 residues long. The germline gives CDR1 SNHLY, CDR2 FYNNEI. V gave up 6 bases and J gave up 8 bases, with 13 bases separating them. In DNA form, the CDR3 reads TGTGCCAGCAGCCCCGGACTGGGGGGCTACACCTTC. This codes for CASSPGLGGYTF. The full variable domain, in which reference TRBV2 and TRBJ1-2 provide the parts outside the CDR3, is EPEVTQTPSHQVTQMGQEVILRCVPISNHLYFYWYRQILGQKVEFLVSFYNNEISEKSEIFDDQFSVERPDGSNFTLKIRSTKLEDSAMYFCASSPGLGGYTFGSGTRLTVV.

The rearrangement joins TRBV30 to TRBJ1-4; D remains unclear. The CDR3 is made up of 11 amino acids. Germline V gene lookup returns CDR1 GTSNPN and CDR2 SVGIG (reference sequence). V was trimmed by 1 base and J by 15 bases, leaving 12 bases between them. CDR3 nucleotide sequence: TGTGCCTGGAGTGCCGGGAAGAGGGTGTTTTTT. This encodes CAWSAGKRVFF.

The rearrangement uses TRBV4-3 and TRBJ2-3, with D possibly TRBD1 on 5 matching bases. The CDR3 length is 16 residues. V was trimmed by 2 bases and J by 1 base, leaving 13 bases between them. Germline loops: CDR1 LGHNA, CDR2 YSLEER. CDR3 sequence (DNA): TGCGCCAGCAGCCAAAGCCAGGGCCTAGGCACAGATACGCAGTATTTT. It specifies CASSQSQGLGTDTQYF.

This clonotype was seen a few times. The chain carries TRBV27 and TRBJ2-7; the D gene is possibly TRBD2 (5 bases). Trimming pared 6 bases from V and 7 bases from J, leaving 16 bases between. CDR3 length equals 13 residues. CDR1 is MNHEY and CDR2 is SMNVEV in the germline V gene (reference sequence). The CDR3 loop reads CASSFRGLGEQYF. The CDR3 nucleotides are TGTGCCAGCAGCTTCCGGGGTCTGGGGGAGCAGTACTTC.

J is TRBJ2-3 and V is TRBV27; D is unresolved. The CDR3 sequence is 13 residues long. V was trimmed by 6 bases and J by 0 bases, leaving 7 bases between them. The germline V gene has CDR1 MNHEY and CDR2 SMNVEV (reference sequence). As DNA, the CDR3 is TGTGCCAGCAGCAGTCATAGCACAGATACGCAGTATTTT. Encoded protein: CASSSHSTDTQYF.

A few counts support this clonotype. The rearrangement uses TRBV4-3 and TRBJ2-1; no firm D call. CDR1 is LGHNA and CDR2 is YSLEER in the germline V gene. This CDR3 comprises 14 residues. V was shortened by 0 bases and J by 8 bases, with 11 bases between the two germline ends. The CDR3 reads CASSQDGGQHEQFF. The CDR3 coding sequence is TGCGCCAGCAGCCAAGACGGCGGTCAGCATGAGCAGTTCTTC.

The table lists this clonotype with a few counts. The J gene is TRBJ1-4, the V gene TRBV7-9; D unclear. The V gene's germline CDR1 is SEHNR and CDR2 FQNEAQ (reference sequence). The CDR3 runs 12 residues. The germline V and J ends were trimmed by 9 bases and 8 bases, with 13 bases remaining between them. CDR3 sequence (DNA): TGTGCCAGTGCCGGGGAGGCCGAAAAACTGTTTTTT. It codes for CASAGEAEKLFF.

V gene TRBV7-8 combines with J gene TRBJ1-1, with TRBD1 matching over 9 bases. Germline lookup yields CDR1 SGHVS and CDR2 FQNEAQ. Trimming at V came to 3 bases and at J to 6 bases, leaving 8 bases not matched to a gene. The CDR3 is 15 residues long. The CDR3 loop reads CASSFSRTGVSEAFF. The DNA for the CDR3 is TGTGCCAGCAGCTTTTCGAGGACAGGGGTATCTGAAGCTTTCTTT.

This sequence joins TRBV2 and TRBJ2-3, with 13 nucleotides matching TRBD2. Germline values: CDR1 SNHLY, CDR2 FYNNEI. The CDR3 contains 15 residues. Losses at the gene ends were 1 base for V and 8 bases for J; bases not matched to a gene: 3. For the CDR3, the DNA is TGTGCCAGCAGTGAAGGACTAGCGGGAGGTGGTACGCAGTATTTT. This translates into CASSEGLAGGGTQYF.

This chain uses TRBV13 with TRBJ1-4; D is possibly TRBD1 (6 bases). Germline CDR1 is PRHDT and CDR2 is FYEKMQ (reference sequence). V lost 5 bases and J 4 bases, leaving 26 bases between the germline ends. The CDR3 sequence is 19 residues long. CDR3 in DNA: TGTGCCAGCAGCCTCCGGGACACGGTGAGATTCGCGTTTAATGAAAAACTGTTTTTT. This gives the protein CASSLRDTVRFAFNEKLFF. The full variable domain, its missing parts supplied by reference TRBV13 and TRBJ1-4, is AAGVIQSPRHLIKEKRETATLKCYPIPRHDTVYWYQQGPGQDPQFLISFYEKMQSDKGSIPDRFSAQQFSDYHSELNMSSLELGDSALYFCASSLRDTVRFAFNEKLFFGSGTQLSVL.

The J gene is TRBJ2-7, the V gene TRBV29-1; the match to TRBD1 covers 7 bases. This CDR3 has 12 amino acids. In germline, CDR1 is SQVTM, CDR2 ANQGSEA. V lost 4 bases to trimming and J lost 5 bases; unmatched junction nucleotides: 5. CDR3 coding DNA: TGCAGCGTTGGTAGGGGGCTCCACGAGCAGTACTTC. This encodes CSVGRGLHEQYF.

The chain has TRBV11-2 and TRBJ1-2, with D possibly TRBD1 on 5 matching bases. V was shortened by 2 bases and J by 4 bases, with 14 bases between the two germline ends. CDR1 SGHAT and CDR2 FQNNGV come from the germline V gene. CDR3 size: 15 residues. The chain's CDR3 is CASSLNGLGGYGYTF. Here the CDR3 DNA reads TGTGCCAGCAGCTTAAACGGCCTGGGGGGCTATGGCTACACCTTC.

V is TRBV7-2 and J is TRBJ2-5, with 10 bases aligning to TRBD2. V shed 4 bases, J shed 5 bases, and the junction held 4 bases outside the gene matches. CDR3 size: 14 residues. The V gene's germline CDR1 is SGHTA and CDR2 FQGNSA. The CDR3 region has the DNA TGTGCCAGCAGCTCGACGACTAGCGGGGAGACCCAGTACTTC. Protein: CASSSTTSGETQYF.

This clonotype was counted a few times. For the CDR3, the DNA is TGTGCCAGCAGTGAAGGCACAGGGTACTACGAGCAGTACTTC. Protein product: CASSEGTGYYEQYF. The chain uses TRBV25-1 and TRBJ2-7, with D possibly matching TRBD1 (6 bases). The germline gives CDR1 MGHDK, CDR2 SYGVNS. V shed 2 bases and J shed 3 bases, with 11 bases lying between them. This CDR3 comprises 14 residues.

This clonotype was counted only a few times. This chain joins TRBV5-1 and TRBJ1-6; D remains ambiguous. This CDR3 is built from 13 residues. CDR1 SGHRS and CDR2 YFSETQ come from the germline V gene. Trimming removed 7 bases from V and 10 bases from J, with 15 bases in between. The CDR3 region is CASGQDRGSPLHF. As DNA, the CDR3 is TGCGCCAGCGGGCAAGATAGAGGATCACCCCTCCACTTT.

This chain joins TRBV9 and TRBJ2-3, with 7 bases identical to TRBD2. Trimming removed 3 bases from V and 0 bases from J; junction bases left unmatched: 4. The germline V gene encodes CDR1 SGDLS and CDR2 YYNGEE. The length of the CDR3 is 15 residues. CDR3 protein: CASSESSGSTDTQYF. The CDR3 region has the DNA TGTGCCAGCAGCGAATCTAGCGGCAGCACAGATACGCAGTATTTT.

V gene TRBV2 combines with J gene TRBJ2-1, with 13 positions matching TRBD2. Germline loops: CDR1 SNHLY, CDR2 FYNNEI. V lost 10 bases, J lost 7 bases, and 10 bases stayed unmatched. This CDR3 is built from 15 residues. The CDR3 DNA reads TGTGCCATTACTCCGGGACTAGCGGGATGGAATGAGCAGTTCTTC. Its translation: CAITPGLAGWNEQFF. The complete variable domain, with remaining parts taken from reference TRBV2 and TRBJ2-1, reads EPEVTQTPSHQVTQMGQEVILRCVPISNHLYFYWYRQILGQKVEFLVSFYNNEISEKSEIFDDQFSVERPDGSNFTLKIRSTKLEDSAMYFCAITPGLAGWNEQFFGPGTRLTVL.

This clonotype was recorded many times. The DNA of the CDR3 is TGTGCCAGCAGCTCCCGCCTAGACAAATATTACGAGCAGTACTTC. Protein sequence: CASSSRLDKYYEQYF. The rearrangement links TRBV7-6 to TRBJ2-7; no firm D call. The germline V gene encodes CDR1 SGHVS and CDR2 FNYEAQ. V was cut by 4 bases and J by 4 bases, with 17 bases left in between. The CDR3 runs 15 residues.

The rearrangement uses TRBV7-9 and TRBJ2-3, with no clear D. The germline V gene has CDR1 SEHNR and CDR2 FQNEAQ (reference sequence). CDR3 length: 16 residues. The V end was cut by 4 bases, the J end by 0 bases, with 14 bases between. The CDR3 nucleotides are TGTGCCAGCAGCTCTCCGTGGGGATTTAGCACAGATACGCAGTATTTT. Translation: CASSSPWGFSTDTQYF.

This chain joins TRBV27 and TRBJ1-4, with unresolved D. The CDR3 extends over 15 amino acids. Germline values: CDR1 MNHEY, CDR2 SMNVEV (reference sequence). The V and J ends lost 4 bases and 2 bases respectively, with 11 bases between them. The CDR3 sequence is CASSSRHPTNEKLFF. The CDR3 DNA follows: TGTGCCAGCAGTTCCCGACACCCCACTAATGAAAAACTGTTTTTT.

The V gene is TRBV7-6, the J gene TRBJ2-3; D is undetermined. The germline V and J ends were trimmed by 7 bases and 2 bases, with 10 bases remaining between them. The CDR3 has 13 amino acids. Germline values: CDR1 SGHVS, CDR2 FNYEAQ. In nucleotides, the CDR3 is TGTGCCAGCAAGGGCCGGTCCACAGATACGCAGTATTTT. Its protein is CASKGRSTDTQYF.

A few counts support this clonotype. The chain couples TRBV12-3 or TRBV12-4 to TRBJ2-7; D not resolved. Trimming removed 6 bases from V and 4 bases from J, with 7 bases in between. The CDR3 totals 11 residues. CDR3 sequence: CASSYRYEQYF. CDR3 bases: TGTGCCAGCAGCTATCGATACGAGCAGTACTTC.

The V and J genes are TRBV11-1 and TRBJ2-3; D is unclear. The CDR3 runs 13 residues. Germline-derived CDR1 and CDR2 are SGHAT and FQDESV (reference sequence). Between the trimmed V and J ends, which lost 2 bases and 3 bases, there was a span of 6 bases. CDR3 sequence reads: CASSLYSTDTQYF. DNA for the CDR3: TGTGCCAGCAGCTTATACAGTACAGATACGCAGTATTTT.

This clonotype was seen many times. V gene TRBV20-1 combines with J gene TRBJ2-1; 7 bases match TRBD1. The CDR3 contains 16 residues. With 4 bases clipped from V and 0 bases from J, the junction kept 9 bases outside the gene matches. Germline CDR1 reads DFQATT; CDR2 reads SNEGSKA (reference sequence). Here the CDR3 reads CSAIHRGKSSYNEQFF. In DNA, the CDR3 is TGCAGTGCTATCCACAGGGGAAAAAGCTCCTACAATGAGCAGTTCTTC.

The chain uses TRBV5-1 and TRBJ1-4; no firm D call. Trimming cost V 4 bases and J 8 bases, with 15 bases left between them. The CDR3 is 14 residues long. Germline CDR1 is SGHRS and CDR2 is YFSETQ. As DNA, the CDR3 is TGCGCCAGCAGCCAGTCGATGGCTGGGGAAAAACTGTTTTTT. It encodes CASSQSMAGEKLFF.